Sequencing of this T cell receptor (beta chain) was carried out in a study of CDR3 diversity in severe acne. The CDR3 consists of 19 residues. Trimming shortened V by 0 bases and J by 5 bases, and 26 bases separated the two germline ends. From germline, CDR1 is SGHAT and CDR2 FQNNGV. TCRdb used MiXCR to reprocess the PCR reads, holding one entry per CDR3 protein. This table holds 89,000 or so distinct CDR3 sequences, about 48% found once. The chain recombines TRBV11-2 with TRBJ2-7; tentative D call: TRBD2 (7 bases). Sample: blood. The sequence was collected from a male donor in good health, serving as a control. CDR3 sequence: CASSLDWEGDGSPLDEQYF. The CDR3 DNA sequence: TGTGCCAGCAGCTTAGACTGGGAGGGGGATGGAAGTCCTCTGGACGAGCAGTACTTC.